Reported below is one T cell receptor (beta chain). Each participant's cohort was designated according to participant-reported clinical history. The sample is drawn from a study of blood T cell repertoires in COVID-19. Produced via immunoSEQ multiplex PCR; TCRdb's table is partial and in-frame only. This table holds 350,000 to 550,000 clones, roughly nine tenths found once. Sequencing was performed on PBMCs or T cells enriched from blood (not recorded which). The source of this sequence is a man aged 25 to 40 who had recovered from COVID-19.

CDR3 region: CASSEGPHSPLHF. The CDR3 region has the DNA TGTGCCAGCAGTGAAGGCCCCCATTCACCCCTCCACTTT. The chain carries TRBV25-1 and TRBJ1-6; no reliable D call. CDR1 MGHDK and CDR2 SYGVNS come from the germline V gene. The CDR3 totals 13 residues. V was clipped by 2 bases and J by 8 bases, with 7 bases between them.